What follows are 22 T cell receptor beta chains derived from one specimen sequenced in a study of T-cell reconstitution after alpha-beta-depleted transplantation in children. Construction of the TCRbeta library involved unique molecular identifiers. TCRdb independently ran MiXCR on the PCR reads; one entry per CDR3 protein. The table shows about 610,000 distinct CDR3 sequences, with under 12% occurring only once. The sequences come from PBMCs from the stem cell graft donor, collected from the stem cell graft. These receptors were obtained from a human donor who donated a stem cell graft to a child with acute myeloid leukemia.

The sample holds a few counts of this clonotype. This chain links TRBV5-1 with TRBJ2-7; no firm D call. Germline V gene sequence: CDR1 SGHRS, CDR2 YFSETQ. The CDR3 loop spans 12 amino acids. The V end was cut by 1 base, the J end by 4 bases, with 6 bases between. The CDR3 bases are TGCGCCAGCAGCTTGAATACGTACGAGCAGTACTTC. It is translated as CASSLNTYEQYF.

This clonotype has ten or more counts. This rearrangement joins TRBV12-3 or TRBV12-4 to TRBJ2-1; D possibly corresponds to TRBD2 (7 bases). Between the trimmed V and J ends, which lost 2 bases and 3 bases, there was a span of 14 bases. The CDR3 totals 16 residues. In nucleotides, the CDR3 is TGTGCCAGCAGTTTAATCGGGGAGGGGGGCTACAATGAGCAGTTCTTC. It encodes CASSLIGEGGYNEQFF.

This clonotype was picked up a small number of times. One end of the junction varies from germline; a read error may be responsible. The chain couples TRBV20-1 to TRBJ2-3; 10 bases match TRBD2. The CDR3 extends over 16 amino acids. The germline V gene encodes CDR1 DFQATT and CDR2 SNEGSKA (reference sequence). CDR3 in amino acids: CSARVTTLAGQGTQYF. For the CDR3, the DNA is TGCAGTGCCAGAGTAACTACACTAGCGGGGCAGGGTACGCAGTATTTT.

The chain recombines TRBV25-1 with TRBJ2-1; D is unresolved. V was cut by 4 bases and J by 6 bases, with 16 bases left in between. The length of the CDR3 is 15 residues. In germline, CDR1 is MGHDK, CDR2 SYGVNS. As DNA, the CDR3 is TGTGCCAGCAGTGTCCGCTCGGGTAGGGTCAATGAGCAGTTCTTC. Translated, it gives CASSVRSGRVNEQFF.

This clonotype was seen many times. The chain links TRBV6-5 to TRBJ1-1; 9 positions match TRBD1. Germline lookup yields CDR1 MNHEY and CDR2 SVGAGI. V trimming: 9 bases; J trimming: 4 bases; junction bases outside the gene matches: 9. This CDR3 is built from 14 residues. The CDR3 here is CASPGQGSRTEAFF. CDR3 nucleotides: TGTGCCAGTCCGGGACAGGGCAGTCGCACTGAAGCTTTCTTT.

This clonotype was observed a few times. The chain joins TRBV7-2 to TRBJ1-5, with D tentatively TRBD1 (6 bases). CDR1 SGHTA and CDR2 FQGNSA come from the germline V gene. The CDR3 is made up of 15 amino acids. V dropped 1 base and J dropped 5 bases, with 12 bases sitting between them. The CDR3 DNA follows: TGTGCCAGCAGCTTAGGAGGGAGGGGGTATCAGCCCCAGCATTTT. Translating it yields CASSLGGRGYQPQHF.

This clonotype occurred many times. The rearrangement joins TRBV30 to TRBJ2-1, with TRBD2 matching 12 bases. The CDR3 spans 13 residues. Germline V gene lookup returns CDR1 GTSNPN and CDR2 SVGIG (reference sequence). With V trimmed by 2 bases and J by 10 bases, 3 bases remained unmatched. The CDR3 reads CAWSSGLAGEQFF. In nucleotides, the CDR3 is TGTGCCTGGAGTAGCGGACTAGCGGGAGAGCAGTTCTTC.

V usage is TRBV6-2 or TRBV6-3 and J usage is TRBJ2-1; 10 bases match TRBD2. Trimming at V came to 2 bases and at J to 7 bases, leaving 11 bases not matched to a gene. Germline V gene data show CDR1 as MNHEY and CDR2 as SVGEGT. The CDR3 is 17 residues long. CDR3 DNA sequence: TGTGCCAGCAGTTACCCTCCAACTAGCGGGACATCTAATGAGCAGTTCTTC. Translation gives CASSYPPTSGTSNEQFF.

This clonotype was detected many times. The chain couples TRBV7-2 to TRBJ1-1; D is possibly TRBD1 (6 bases). This CDR3 has 15 residues. Per the germline V gene, CDR1 is SGHTA and CDR2 is FQGNSA. V was cut by 0 bases and J by 4 bases, with 12 bases left in between. CDR3 region: CASSLALTGITEAFF. The CDR3 nucleotides read TGTGCCAGCAGCTTAGCGCTAACAGGGATCACTGAAGCTTTCTTT.

The rearrangement links TRBV24-1 to TRBJ2-7, with 7 bases aligning to TRBD1. Trimming at V came to 2 bases and at J to 2 bases, leaving 5 bases not matched to a gene. This CDR3 has 15 amino acids. Germline CDR1 KGHDR, CDR2 SFDVKD. The CDR3 coding sequence is TGTGCCACCAGTGATTCAAGGACAGGAACCTACGAGCAGTACTTC. Protein: CATSDSRTGTYEQYF.

The gene calls are TRBV20-1 and TRBJ2-1; D perhaps matches TRBD2 (5 bases). V was clipped by 2 bases and J by 3 bases, with 11 bases between them. Germline CDR1 is DFQATT and CDR2 is SNEGSKA (reference sequence). The CDR3 covers 14 residues. The CDR3 nucleotides read TGCAGTGCTAGAAGAGCGGCTTTCTACAATGAGCAGTTCTTC. It translates to CSARRAAFYNEQFF.

This clonotype was seen ten or more times. This chain joins TRBV6-6 and TRBJ2-7; D is ambiguous. Trimming left V 4 bases short and J 0 bases short, with 7 bases between. The CDR3 loop spans 13 amino acids. The germline V gene has CDR1 MNHNY and CDR2 SVGAGI (reference sequence). CDR3 residues: CASSSSASYEQYF. CDR3 sequence (DNA): TGTGCCAGCAGTTCCAGCGCCTCCTACGAGCAGTACTTC.

The table lists this clonotype with many counts. The chain combines TRBV15 with TRBJ2-1, with 10 positions matching TRBD2. The CDR3 runs 15 residues. Trimming at V came to 5 bases and at J to 9 bases, leaving 10 bases not matched to a gene. Germline lookup yields CDR1 LNHNV and CDR2 YYDKDF (reference sequence). The CDR3 protein is CATSLTSGMGGEQFF. The CDR3 nucleotides are TGTGCCACCAGCCTTACTAGCGGGATGGGTGGTGAGCAGTTCTTC.

The V and J genes are TRBV29-1 and TRBJ2-7, with D perhaps TRBD1 (6 bases). CDR1 is SQVTM, CDR2 ANQGSEA, per germline. Trimming stripped 1 base from V and 3 bases from J, with 16 bases between. CDR3 length: 15 residues. The CDR3 protein is CSVEGKQGNLYEQYF. CDR3 bases: TGCAGCGTTGAAGGCAAACAGGGAAACCTCTACGAGCAGTACTTC.

The chain joins TRBV20-1 to TRBJ2-1; TRBD2 is a possible D gene (6 bases). The CDR3 is 16 amino acids. Germline V gene lookup returns CDR1 DFQATT and CDR2 SNEGSKA (reference sequence). Trimming stripped 1 base from V and 0 bases from J, with 13 bases between. The DNA for the CDR3 is TGCAGTGCTAGAGCAACGGGAGTGAGCTCCTACAATGAGCAGTTCTTC. This codes for CSARATGVSSYNEQFF.

This clonotype was observed a few times. The gene calls are TRBV20-1 and TRBJ2-3; D gene unclear. CDR3 size: 15 residues. The germline V gene encodes CDR1 DFQATT and CDR2 SNEGSKA (reference sequence). The V and J ends lost 6 bases and 2 bases respectively, with 18 bases between them. The CDR3 sequence: CSAPDRRKDTDTQYF. As DNA, the CDR3 is TGCAGTGCCCCGGACCGACGTAAGGACACAGATACGCAGTATTTT.

The table lists this clonotype with many counts. The CDR3 is CASSPRREYYQETQYF. The CDR3 nucleotides are TGTGCCAGCAGCCCCCGGCGGGAGTACTACCAAGAGACCCAGTACTTC. The V call is TRBV5-7, the J call TRBJ2-5, with TRBD2 matching 7 bases. TRBV5-7 qualifies as an ORF whose function is uncertain. CDR3 length: 16 residues. V was pared by 4 bases and J by 0 bases, with 9 bases of the junction left unmatched.

The table lists this clonotype with a few counts. The CDR3 DNA sequence: TGCAGTGCGACCGGCGGTAACAGGGGGGTGGGCACAGATACGCAGTATTTT. This sequence encodes CSATGGNRGVGTDTQYF. The rearrangement links TRBV20-1 to TRBJ2-3; 8 bases are shared with TRBD1. The CDR3 has 17 amino acids. Germline V gene data show CDR1 as DFQATT and CDR2 as SNEGSKA (reference sequence). J gave up 1 base and V 6 bases, and 15 bases lay outside the gene matches.

This clonotype appeared many times. DNA for the CDR3: TGTGCCAGCAGCGTAGAGCCAAGGGGAGAGCAGTTCTTC. It encodes CASSVEPRGEQFF. The rearrangement joins TRBV9 to TRBJ2-1, with a tentative D call TRBD1 (5 bases). The V end lost 0 bases, the J end lost 10 bases, and 11 bases lay between the germline ends. The CDR3 contains 13 residues. Germline V gene data show CDR1 as SGDLS and CDR2 as YYNGEE.

The chain links TRBV12-3 or TRBV12-4 to TRBJ1-5; 9 bases agree with TRBD1. This CDR3 region has 14 residues. After removal of 6 bases from V and 7 bases from J, the junction contained 7 bases not matched to a gene. The CDR3: CASSKDRGSQPQHF. Here the CDR3 DNA reads TGTGCCAGCAGCAAAGACAGGGGGAGCCAGCCCCAGCATTTT.

This clonotype has just a few counts. The V gene is TRBV28, the J gene TRBJ2-1; the D is unclear. Germline lookup yields CDR1 MDHEN and CDR2 SYDVKM. The CDR3 contains 11 residues. The V gene lost 6 bases and the J gene lost 8 bases, with 8 bases spanning the gap. CDR3 nucleotides: TGTGCCAGCAGCCTACATGATGAGCAGTTCTTC. Encoded protein: CASSLHDEQFF.

The chain carries TRBV5-1 and TRBJ2-2; 13 bases match TRBD2. Germline CDR1 and CDR2: SGHRS and YFSETQ. Unmatched junction bases numbered 4, after V lost 7 bases and J lost 1 base. This CDR3 region has 16 residues. As DNA, the CDR3 is TGCGCCAGCTCCCGGACTAGCGGGAGGAACACCGGGGAGCTGTTTTTT. Encoded protein: CASSRTSGRNTGELFF. Supplemented by reference TRBV5-1 and TRBJ2-2, the full variable domain reads KAGVTQTPRYLIKTRGQQVTLSCSPISGHRSVSWYQQTPGQGLQFLFEYFSETQRNKGNFPGRFSGRQFSNSRSEMNVSTLELGDSALYLCASSRTSGRNTGELFFGEGSRLTVL.